This TCR beta chain was found in a study of post-analysis software for immune sequencing data. The CDR3 sequence is 15 residues long. Trimming removed 6 bases from V and 4 bases from J; junction bases left unmatched: 7. Germline V gene lookup returns CDR1 MDHEN and CDR2 SYDVKM. Unique molecular identifiers tagged the TCR beta cDNA libraries. TCRdb called the PCR reads again in MiXCR, with one record for every CDR3 protein. The table has about 160,000 distinct CDR3 sequences, 30% to 45% seen once. Study-level results: The five TRBV segments detected at higher frequency in patients than in controls included TRBV5-6, TRBV5-1 and TRBV20-1. Batch-matched samples strongly co-clustered by F measure.

On this clonotype itself: What it recognizes is unknown.

The chain links TRBV28 to TRBJ2-7, with 12 bases fitting TRBD1. This TCR came from a girl aged 5 to 17 with multiple sclerosis. The sequencing used blood, collected after autologous hematopoietic stem cell transplantation. Written as DNA, the CDR3 is TGTGCCAGCAGGCCCGGGACAGGGGGCGGATACGAGCAGTACTTC. This sequence encodes CASRPGTGGGYEQYF.